The TCR beta chain under discussion was sequenced for a study of T cells in Graves' hyperthyroidism and ophthalmopathy. Overall study: Pretreatment peripheral blood was obtained at initial diagnosis.

The CDR3 is made up of 15 amino acids. V was pared by 10 bases and J by 0 bases, with 5 bases of the junction left unmatched. Germline CDR1 is KGHDR and CDR2 is SFDVKD. Stability of Graves' hyperthyroidism was defined as absent ophthalmopathy progression within 18 months. At least ten counts were recorded for this clonotype. The source material, RNA transcripts, was used to amplify TCR beta CDR3 regions. A first-round RT-PCR of the TCR CDR3 used the HTBI primer set. MiXCR was run by TCRdb on the multiplex PCR reads, yielding one entry per CDR3 protein. The sample contains 500,000 to 650,000 distinct CDR3 sequences, 11% to 15% of which appear only once.

The sequenced sample consisted of blood. This clonotype was sampled from a woman aged 40 to 49 with Graves' hyperthyroidism. V is TRBV24-1 and J is TRBJ2-2; TRBD2 agrees at 9 bases. DNA for the CDR3: TGTGCCACTGGCGGACTAGCGACGAACACCGGGGAGCTGTTTTTT. Protein: CATGGLATNTGELFF.